These 27 T cell receptor beta chains originate from one sample sequenced in a study of neurological immune-mediated disorders. TCRdb used MiXCR to reprocess the 5' RACE reads, holding one entry per CDR3 protein. In the table there are roughly 45,000 distinct CDR3 sequences, 3% to 3.5% of which are singletons. Sequencing was done on a sample of PBMCs. Receptors were obtained from a woman between 50 and 59 years old with multiple sclerosis.

There are many counts of this clonotype. This sequence joins TRBV4-2 and TRBJ2-1; no clear D. Germline V gene sequence: CDR1 LGHNA, CDR2 YNFKEQ. Between the trimmed V and J ends, which lost 4 bases and 0 bases, there was a span of 10 bases. The CDR3 loop spans 15 amino acids. CDR3 DNA: TGTGCCAGCAGCCGAACTGATCACTCCTACAATGAGCAGTTCTTC. This translates into CASSRTDHSYNEQFF.

This clonotype appeared many times. V usage is TRBV12-3 or TRBV12-4 and J usage is TRBJ1-1; 7 nucleotides line up with TRBD1. This CDR3 comprises 15 residues. After removal of 5 bases from V and 0 bases from J, the junction contained 6 bases not matched to a gene. The CDR3 bases are TGTGCCAGCAGTCTTAGAACAGGGGTGAACACTGAAGCTTTCTTT. This encodes CASSLRTGVNTEAFF.

A remark on this clonotype: With a much larger clone just one base away, this may be a read error. V usage is TRBV20-1 and J usage is TRBJ2-1; a possible D gene is TRBD1 (5 bases). Between the trimmed V and J ends, which lost 0 bases and 0 bases, there was a span of 9 bases. Germline V gives CDR1 DFQATT, CDR2 SNEGSKA (reference sequence). The CDR3 is made up of 15 amino acids. CDR3: CSARDHRYSYNEQFF. The CDR3 nucleotides read TGCAGTGCTAGAGATCACAGGTACTCCTACAATGAGCAGTTCTTC.

This clonotype is judged medium-sized. The rearrangement joins TRBV20-1 to TRBJ2-5; D gene ambiguous. The CDR3 loop spans 15 amino acids. CDR1 is DFQATT, CDR2 SNEGSKA, per germline (reference sequence). With 3 bases removed from V and 1 base from J, the gap between germline ends came to 15 bases. The CDR3 loop reads CSASLGWPLQETQYF. In nucleotides, the CDR3 is TGCAGTGCTAGTTTGGGTTGGCCCCTCCAAGAGACCCAGTACTTC.

This clonotype was detected ten times or more. The V call is TRBV20-1, the J call TRBJ1-2, with no clear D. This CDR3 region has 11 residues. Germline V CDR1 and CDR2: DFQATT, SNEGSKA (reference sequence). V dropped 3 bases and J dropped 4 bases, with 6 bases sitting between them. The CDR3 region is CSASGTYGYTF. CDR3 sequence (DNA): TGCAGTGCTAGTGGTACCTATGGCTACACCTTC.

This clonotype was observed many times. The chain has TRBV20-1 and TRBJ2-3; 10 bases line up with TRBD2. Germline V gene data show CDR1 as DFQATT and CDR2 as SNEGSKA (reference sequence). V lost 5 bases to trimming and J lost 5 bases; unmatched junction nucleotides: 13. The CDR3 runs to 16 residues. CDR3 in amino acids: CSAGGGSGGPGDTQYF. The CDR3 DNA is TGCAGTGCTGGCGGCGGTAGCGGGGGGCCAGGAGATACGCAGTATTTT.

This chain's CDR3 is CASSSPGLAKNIQYF. The CDR3 DNA is TGTGCCAGCAGCTCTCCGGGACTAGCCAAAAACATTCAGTACTTC. This chain connects TRBV11-2 to TRBJ2-4; maybe TRBD2 (6 bases). CDR3 size: 15 residues. V dropped 4 bases and J dropped 0 bases, with 10 bases sitting between them. CDR1 is SGHAT, CDR2 FQNNGV, per germline.

This clonotype was picked up many times. The genes are TRBV14 and TRBJ2-2, with D unresolved. V was pared by 4 bases and J by 1 base, with 7 bases between. The CDR3 covers 14 residues. Germline CDR1 reads SGHDN; CDR2 reads FVKESK. The CDR3 DNA reads as TGTGCCAGCAGCCGGGTTTTGAACACCGGGGAGCTGTTTTTT. Translation gives CASSRVLNTGELFF.

Ten or more counts support this clonotype. The chain joins TRBV6-1 to TRBJ2-7; TRBD2 is a possible D gene (6 bases). The germline CDR1 and CDR2 sequences are MNHNS and SASEGT. V gave up 5 bases and J gave up 4 bases, with 21 bases separating them. CDR3 size: 16 residues. The CDR3 loop reads CASSSQAGTEGYEQYF. The CDR3 region has the DNA TGTGCCAGCAGTTCCCAAGCCGGGACTGAGGGATACGAGCAGTACTTC.

Ten or more counts support this clonotype. The chain combines TRBV20-1 with TRBJ2-7, with D hard to call. CDR1 and CDR2 (germline): DFQATT, SNEGSKA (reference sequence). The CDR3 length is 14 residues. Trimming stripped 3 bases from V and 5 bases from J, with 17 bases between. The CDR3 region is CSASEAVFPNEQYF. The DNA for the CDR3 is TGCAGTGCTAGTGAGGCGGTTTTCCCCAACGAGCAGTACTTC.

This clonotype has a count of ten or more. This rearrangement joins TRBV5-1 to TRBJ2-5; D remains unclear. Trimming left V 0 bases short and J 4 bases short, with 13 bases between. This CDR3 is built from 15 residues. Germline V gene lookup returns CDR1 SGHRS and CDR2 YFSETQ. CDR3 in DNA: TGCGCCAGCAGCTTGGCCAGACCTAGTCGAGAGACCCAGTACTTC. This gives the protein CASSLARPSRETQYF.

Judged by abundance, this clonotype is medium-sized. The rearrangement links TRBV20-1 to TRBJ2-1; TRBD2 matches at 10 bases. Germline CDR1 DFQATT, CDR2 SNEGSKA (reference sequence). The CDR3 sequence is 17 residues long. J was trimmed by 1 base and V by 3 bases; bases with no gene match: 9. CDR3 in amino acids: CSASPSTSGISYNEQFF. The CDR3 DNA sequence: TGCAGTGCTAGCCCCTCTACTAGCGGGATTTCCTACAATGAGCAGTTCTTC.

In its sample, this clonotype was seen many times. The chain links TRBV5-1 to TRBJ1-6; D possibly corresponds to TRBD1 (6 bases). Looked up from germline, CDR1 is SGHRS and CDR2 is YFSETQ. Deletions cut 2 bases from V and 6 bases from J, with 12 bases between. CDR3 length equals 15 residues. The CDR3 DNA reads TGCGCCAGCAGCTTCTCACAGGGAAGTAATTCACCCCTCCACTTT. Protein product: CASSFSQGSNSPLHF.

This clonotype was detected many times. The chain joins TRBV12-3 or TRBV12-4 to TRBJ2-1; 8 nucleotides line up with TRBD1. J lost 4 bases, V lost 7 bases, and 3 bases had no gene match. This CDR3 spans 13 amino acids. The CDR3 nucleotides are TGTGCCAGCATCAGGGACAGGTACAATGAGCAGTTCTTC. Translation: CASIRDRYNEQFF.

This clonotype was seen repeatedly, ten times or more. The chain recombines TRBV20-1 with TRBJ2-5; D tentatively reads TRBD1 or TRBD2 (5 bases each). CDR3 length: 13 amino acids. V was trimmed by 6 bases and J by 5 bases, leaving 16 bases between them. Germline V lookup: CDR1 DFQATT, CDR2 SNEGSKA (reference sequence). This chain's CDR3 is CSARRDGWETQYF. The CDR3 DNA reads TGCAGTGCACGCCGGGACGGGTGGGAGACCCAGTACTTC.

The sample holds many counts of this clonotype. The chain employs TRBV5-1 and TRBJ1-1; D gene ambiguous. Trimming cost V 0 bases and J 3 bases, with 6 bases left between them. CDR1 SGHRS and CDR2 YFSETQ come from the germline V gene. The CDR3 is made up of 13 amino acids. The CDR3 spells CASSLEEYTEAFF. The CDR3 DNA reads as TGCGCCAGCAGCTTGGAGGAGTACACTGAAGCTTTCTTT.

In its sample, this clonotype was seen many times. The chain is built from TRBV4-1 and TRBJ2-5; D might be TRBD1 or TRBD2, each matching 5 bases. The CDR3 extends over 15 amino acids. Germline V gene data show CDR1 as MGHRA and CDR2 as YSYEKL. Trimming removed 4 bases from V and 2 bases from J, with 14 bases in between. CDR3 sequence reads: CASSRRGTGQETQYF. CDR3 nucleotides: TGCGCCAGCAGCCGACGTGGGACGGGTCAAGAGACCCAGTACTTC.

This clonotype was counted at least ten times. V gene TRBV20-1 combines with J gene TRBJ1-1; D uncertain. The CDR3 is made up of 13 amino acids. V was cut by 6 bases and J by 3 bases, with 14 bases left in between. Germline CDR1 reads DFQATT; CDR2 reads SNEGSKA (reference sequence). The CDR3 spells CSARSLIDTEAFF. Written as DNA, the CDR3 is TGCAGTGCCAGATCCCTCATCGACACTGAAGCTTTCTTT.

In its sample, this clonotype was seen many times. The chain uses TRBV7-2 and TRBJ2-5, with 8 bases matching TRBD1. Losses at the gene ends were 3 bases for V and 5 bases for J; bases not matched to a gene: 5. This CDR3 spans 14 amino acids. Germline assignment: CDR1 SGHTA and CDR2 FQGNSA. The DNA of the CDR3 is TGTGCCAGCAGCTTTGTAACAGGGGGTGAGACCCAGTACTTC. This encodes CASSFVTGGETQYF.

This clonotype has a count of ten or more. The chain employs TRBV12-3 or TRBV12-4 and TRBJ1-1; D is unresolved. V dropped 3 bases and J dropped 8 bases, with 10 bases sitting between them. The CDR3 has 12 residues. The CDR3 bases are TGTGCCAGCAGTTTTTGGGGTTCGGAAGCTTTCTTT. Translated: CASSFWGSEAFF.

The chain recombines TRBV4-2 with TRBJ2-3; a weak D match, TRBD2 (6 bases). This CDR3 contains 14 residues. Germline V lookup: CDR1 LGHNA, CDR2 YNFKEQ. V was shortened by 3 bases and J by 6 bases, with 13 bases between the two germline ends. This CDR3 reads CASSQGLRADTQYF. In nucleotides, the CDR3 is TGTGCCAGCAGCCAGGGACTGAGGGCGGATACGCAGTATTTT.

This clonotype was seen at least ten times. CDR3 sequence reads: CSVEGLDVEVGYNEQFF. CDR3 in DNA: TGCAGCGTTGAGGGACTAGATGTGGAAGTAGGCTACAATGAGCAGTTCTTC. This chain connects TRBV29-1 to TRBJ2-1, with 8 bases fitting TRBD2. The CDR3 is 17 residues long. V dropped 3 bases and J dropped 3; count of bases not matched to a gene: 13. Germline V gene data show CDR1 as SQVTM and CDR2 as ANQGSEA.

The sample holds many counts of this clonotype. The chain joins TRBV6-2 or TRBV6-3 to TRBJ2-2; D is ambiguous. Trimming stripped 6 bases from V and 6 bases from J, with 14 bases between. Per the germline V gene, CDR1 is MNHEY and CDR2 is SVGEGT. The CDR3 runs 14 residues. This CDR3 reads CASSPAGSPGELFF. CDR3 DNA sequence: TGTGCCAGCAGCCCGGCAGGAAGCCCCGGGGAGCTGTTTTTT.

Concerning this clonotype: A read error may be the cause here, since a much bigger clone is one base away. The chain has TRBV7-2 and TRBJ2-5, with D perhaps assigned TRBD1 or TRBD2 (5 bases each). Germline CDR1 reads SGHTA; CDR2 reads FQGNSA. CDR3 length: 13 amino acids. The CDR3 bases are TGTGCCAGCAGCCGGGGACGGCAAGAGAACCAGTACTTC. Its translation is CASSRGRQENQYF. Looking up the rest from reference TRBV7-2 and TRBJ2-5 gives the full variable domain: GAGVSQSPSNKVTEKGKDVELRCDPISGHTALYWYRQSLGQGLEFLIYFQGNSAPDKSGLPSDRFSAERTGGSVSTLTIQRTQQEDSAVYLCASSRGRQENQYFGPGTRLLVL.

This clonotype appeared many times. The rearrangement uses TRBV20-1 and TRBJ2-4; D might be TRBD1 (6 bases). CDR3 length: 11 amino acids. V lost 6 bases, J lost 7 bases, and 10 bases lay in between. The germline CDR1 and CDR2 sequences are DFQATT and SNEGSKA (reference sequence). Here the CDR3 DNA reads TGCAGTGCCCATCAGGGGAACATTCAGTACTTC. Translated: CSAHQGNIQYF.

This clonotype was picked up many times. The rearrangement joins TRBV5-1 to TRBJ1-3; a weak D match, TRBD1 (6 bases). Germline V gene sequence: CDR1 SGHRS, CDR2 YFSETQ. The CDR3 consists of 14 residues. Trimming removed 8 bases at V and 0 bases at J, with 12 bases between. CDR3: CASRDIGSGNTIYF. CDR3 nucleotide sequence: TGCGCCAGTCGGGACATCGGCTCTGGAAACACCATATATTTT.

This clonotype has at least ten counts. The chain employs TRBV20-1 and TRBJ2-1; 7 bases align to TRBD2. Germline V gene lookup returns CDR1 DFQATT and CDR2 SNEGSKA (reference sequence). The V and J ends lost 6 bases and 8 bases, in that order; junction bases with no gene match: 16. There are 15 residues in the CDR3. The CDR3 reads CSARPLLAVPHEQFF. CDR3 nucleotide sequence: TGCAGTGCGAGGCCCCTCCTAGCGGTGCCACATGAGCAGTTCTTC.